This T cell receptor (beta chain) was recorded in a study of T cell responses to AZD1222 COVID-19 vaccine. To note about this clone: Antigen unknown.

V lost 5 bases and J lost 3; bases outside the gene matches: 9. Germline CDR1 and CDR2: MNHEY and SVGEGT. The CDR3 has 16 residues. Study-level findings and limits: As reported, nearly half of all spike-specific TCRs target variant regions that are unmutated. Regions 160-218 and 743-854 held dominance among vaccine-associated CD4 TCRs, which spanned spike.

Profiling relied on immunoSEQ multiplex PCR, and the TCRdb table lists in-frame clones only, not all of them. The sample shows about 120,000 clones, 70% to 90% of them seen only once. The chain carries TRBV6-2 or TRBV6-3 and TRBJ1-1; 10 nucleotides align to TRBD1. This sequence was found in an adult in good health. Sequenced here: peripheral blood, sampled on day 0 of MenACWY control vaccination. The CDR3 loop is CASSGLSTGGYTEAFF. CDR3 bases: TGTGCCAGCAGTGGCCTTTCGACAGGGGGCTACACTGAAGCTTTCTTT.